These T cell receptor beta chains were read from a single sample in a study of technical replicates of blood from four donors. Sequencing was performed with immunoSEQ multiplex PCR; in TCRdb, only in-frame clones are kept and a portion is missing. The sample has around 81,000 clones; under 97% are singletons. Specimen: T cells isolated from PBMCs. These receptors all come from a human donor in good health. CDR3s include the opening cysteine and the closing phenylalanine or tryptophan. D genes are given only for firm matches. Rows may omit the clone size; those that give it use once, few, many or a size class.

>TRBV6-5|NA|NA|TRBJ1-2|13
TGTGCCAGCAGTTTGGACAGCAACTATGGCTACACCTTC
CASSLDSNYGYTF
>TRBV6-1|NA|NA|TRBJ1-5|14
TGTGCCAGCAGTGAAAAGGGGCAGAAACAGCCCCAGCATTTT
CASSEKGQKQPQHF
>TRBV7-8|NA|NA|TRBJ1-1|15
TGTGCCAGCAGCCCCCGGGGAGCTAAAAACACTGAAGCTTTCTTT
CASSPRGAKNTEAFF
>TRBV4-3|NA|NA|TRBJ1-4|15
TGCGCCAGCAGCTGGAAGGGGGGGCTGGGTGAAAAACTGTTTTTT
CASSWKGGLGEKLFF
>TRBV11-2|once|NA|TRBJ1-5|14
TGTGCCAGCAGCTTACACGGGGGTAATCAGCCCCAGCATTTT
CASSLHGGNQPQHF
>TRBV13|NA|NA|TRBJ1-5|14
TGTGCCAGCAGCTGGACGGGGAGCAATCAGCCCCAGCATTTT
CASSWTGSNQPQHF
>TRBV11-2|NA|NA|TRBJ2-7|14
TGTGCCAGCAGCTTAGGGGTAGCGGACTACGAGCAGTACTTC
CASSLGVADYEQYF
>TRBV4-2|once|NA|TRBJ1-1|14
TGTGCCAGCAGCCAAGATCTCGGGGGCACTGAAGCTTTCTTT
CASSQDLGGTEAFF
>TRBV28|NA|NA|TRBJ1-1|14
TGTGCCAGCAGCCCATCGACAGGGAACACTGAAGCTTTCTTT
CASSPSTGNTEAFF
>TRBV10-3|NA|NA|TRBJ1-1|15
TGTGCCATCAGCTCGACAGCTTCCACAACGGGTGAAGCTTTCTTT
CAISSTASTTGEAFF
>TRBV5-6|NA|NA|TRBJ1-5|15
TGTGCCAGCAGCTTGTTCGGGATGGGCAATCAGCCCCAGCATTTT
CASSLFGMGNQPQHF
>TRBV7-8|NA|NA|TRBJ1-2|14
TGTGCCAGCAGTCAGGTCATCACCAACTATGGCTACACCTTC
CASSQVITNYGYTF
>TRBV2|NA|NA|TRBJ2-7|15
TGTGCCAGCAGGCCGACCAAGAGCGTTTACTACGAGCAGTACTTC
CASRPTKSVYYEQYF
>TRBV28|NA|TRBD1|TRBJ2-2|18
TGTGCCAGCAGTTTAACCGCTTCAGGGACAGGGGGCGAGGGGGAGCTGTTTTTT
CASSLTASGTGGEGELFF
>TRBV18|NA|NA|TRBJ2-3|15
TGTGCCAGCTCACCTCGGACAGCCGGAGCAGATACGCAGTATTTT
CASSPRTAGADTQYF
>TRBV4-1|NA|TRBD2|TRBJ2-7|13
TGCGCCAGCACCTTGCGGGAGGGCAACGAGCAGTACTTC
CASTLREGNEQYF
>TRBV5-6|once|TRBD2|TRBJ2-3|16
TGTGCCAGCAGTCCCGCCACTAGCGCTAGCACAGATACGCAGTATTTT
CASSPATSASTDTQYF
>TRBV11-3|NA|NA|TRBJ2-7|16
TGTGCCAGCAGCTTAGAAGAGCAGGGGAGTGGATACGAGCAGTACTTC
CASSLEEQGSGYEQYF
>TRBV7-9|NA|TRBD2|TRBJ2-1|19
TGTGCCAGCAGCTTGGGCAAGCTAAAGATGACTAGCAGTTTTTATGAGCAGTTCTTC
CASSLGKLKMTSSFYEQFF
>TRBV6-5|few|TRBD1|TRBJ1-2|13
TGTGCCAGCACCAACAGGGGAGACTATGGCTACACCTTC
CASTNRGDYGYTF
>TRBV9|NA|NA|TRBJ1-2|16
TGTGCCAGCAGCGATTCAGAAAGTGGACAGCGTTATGGCTACACCTTC
CASSDSESGQRYGYTF
>TRBV7-9|NA|TRBD2|TRBJ2-5|17
TGTGCCAGCAGCTTCCCTCCTAGCGGGAGTTGGCAAGAGACCCAGTACTTC
CASSFPPSGSWQETQYF
>TRBV28|NA|NA|TRBJ1-1|16
TGTGCCAGCAGTTTTTCAGGGGCCTGGGGGAACACTGAAGCTTTCTTT
CASSFSGAWGNTEAFF
>TRBV19|NA|TRBD1|TRBJ1-3|16
TGTGCCAGTAGTATAGACTCAGGGACAGTTGGAAACACCATATATTTT
CASSIDSGTVGNTIYF
>TRBV7-6|NA|TRBD1|TRBJ1-1|16
TGTGCCAGCAGCTTAGCTCGGACAGGGAAGAACACTGAAGCTTTCTTT
CASSLARTGKNTEAFF
>TRBV7-2|NA|TRBD1|TRBJ2-4|14
TGTGCCAGCAGCTTAAAGCGACAGGGAAACATTCAGTACTTC
CASSLKRQGNIQYF
>TRBV5-1|NA|NA|TRBJ2-1|18
TGCGCCAGCAGCTTGGCCGTTTCCGGGAAGCTGACCTACAATGAGCAGTTCTTC
CASSLAVSGKLTYNEQFF
>TRBV30|NA|TRBD2|TRBJ2-7|20
TGTGCCTGGAGTAAGTACAAAGGACTAGCGGGAGTTGCTATCTCCTACGAGCAGTACTTC
CAWSKYKGLAGVAISYEQYF
>TRBV4-1|NA|TRBD1|TRBJ1-2|16
TGCGCCAGCAGCCAAAACCCGGGACAGGGATTCGATGGCTACACCTTC
CASSQNPGQGFDGYTF
>TRBV5-1|NA|TRBD1|TRBJ2-7|12
TGCGCCAGCGAGGGACAGGGAGGCGAGCAGTACTTC
CASEGQGGEQYF
>TRBV6-4|NA|TRBD2|TRBJ2-1|15
TGTGCCAGCAGTGACTCAGCGGGAGGCTACAATGAGCAGTTCTTC
CASSDSAGGYNEQFF
>TRBV16|NA|NA|TRBJ1-1|15
TGTGCCAGCAGCCAATCGGCAGGGTGGAACACTGAAGCTTTCTTT
CASSQSAGWNTEAFF
>TRBV11-3|NA|NA|TRBJ2-3|16
TGTGCCAGCAGCTTAGGAGCGGACCCTAGCACAGATACGCAGTATTTT
CASSLGADPSTDTQYF
>TRBV5-8|NA|TRBD1|TRBJ1-1|15
TGTGCCAGCAGATCAATGGGACAGGGGAACACTGAAGCTTTCTTT
CASRSMGQGNTEAFF
>TRBV4-1|NA|TRBD1|TRBJ1-5|15
TGCGCCAGCAGCCAGGCCCGGGACAGGGATCAGCCCCAGCATTTT
CASSQARDRDQPQHF
>TRBV30|NA|NA|TRBJ2-2|16
TGTGCCTGGAGTGATAGGAGCCACACGATGGCCGGGGAGCTGTTTTTT
CAWSDRSHTMAGELFF
>TRBV10-3|NA|NA|TRBJ1-2|13
TGTGCCATCAGTGCCACCGTCGGCTATGGCTACACCTTC
CAISATVGYGYTF
>TRBV7-8|NA|TRBD1|TRBJ2-6|17
TGTGCCAGCAACAGGGGACAGGTGCTACCTGGGGCCAACGTCCTGACTTTC
CASNRGQVLPGANVLTF
>TRBV28|NA|NA|TRBJ2-7|13
TGTGCCAGCAGTGTACTGATAGTTTACGAGCAGTACTTC
CASSVLIVYEQYF
>TRBV10-2|NA|NA|TRBJ2-1|11
TGCGCCAGTGAACTAGCCAATGAGCAGTTCTTC
CASELANEQFF
>TRBV28|NA|TRBD1|TRBJ2-4|14
TGTGCCAGCGCGGGACAGGGAGCCAAAAACATTCAGTACTTC
CASAGQGAKNIQYF
>TRBV2|NA|NA|TRBJ2-3|16
TGTGCCAGCAGGAAGAGCGCCCAAACGAGAACAGATACGCAGTATTTT
CASRKSAQTRTDTQYF
>TRBV1|NA|NA|TRBJ1-1|17
TGCACCAGCAGCCAAGATCTAGGGGGACAGTCGAACACTGAAGCTTTCTTT
CTSSQDLGGQSNTEAFF
>TRBV10-1|NA|NA|TRBJ1-1|13
TGCGCCAGCAGTGAGTCTCACTACACTGAAGCTTTCTTT
CASSESHYTEAFF
>TRBV11-2|NA|NA|TRBJ1-5|13
TGTGCCAGCAGTCCGGGTCGGGGTCAGCCCCAGCATTTT
CASSPGRGQPQHF
>TRBV15|NA|TRBD2|TRBJ2-7|14
TGTGCCACCAGCCGTGGCGGGAGTTTCAACGAGCAGTACTTC
CATSRGGSFNEQYF
>TRBV14|NA|TRBD1|TRBJ2-6|17
TGTGCCAGCAGCCACGACAGGGGCCGCTCTGGGGCCAACGTCCTGACTTTC
CASSHDRGRSGANVLTF
>TRBV11-2|NA|NA|TRBJ2-7|12
TGTGCCAGCAGCCGCCCGGCAGGGGAGCAGTACTTC
CASSRPAGEQYF
>TRBV10-3|NA|TRBD2|TRBJ2-1|15
TGTGCCATCAGTGAGTCTGCGGGAGCGAGCAATGAGCAGTTCTTC
CAISESAGASNEQFF
>TRBV4-2|NA|NA|TRBJ1-3|14
TGTGCCAGCAGCCAGGGACTTGCGGGGAACACCATATATTTT
CASSQGLAGNTIYF